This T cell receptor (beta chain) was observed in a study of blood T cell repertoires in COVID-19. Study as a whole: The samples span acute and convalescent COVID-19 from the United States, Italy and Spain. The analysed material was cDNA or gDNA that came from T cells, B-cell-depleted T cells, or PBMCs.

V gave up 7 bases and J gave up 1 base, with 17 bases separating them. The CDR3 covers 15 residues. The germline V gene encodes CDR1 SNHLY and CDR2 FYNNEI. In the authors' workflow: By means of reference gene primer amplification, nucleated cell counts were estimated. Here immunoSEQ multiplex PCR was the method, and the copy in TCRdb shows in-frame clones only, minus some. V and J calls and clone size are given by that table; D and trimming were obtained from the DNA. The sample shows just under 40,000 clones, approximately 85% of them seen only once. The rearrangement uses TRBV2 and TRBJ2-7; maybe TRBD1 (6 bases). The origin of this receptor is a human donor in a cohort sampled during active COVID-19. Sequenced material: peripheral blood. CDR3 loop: CASTRGAGASYEQYF. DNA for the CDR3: TGTGCCAGCACCCGAGGGGCAGGGGCTTCCTACGAGCAGTACTTC.